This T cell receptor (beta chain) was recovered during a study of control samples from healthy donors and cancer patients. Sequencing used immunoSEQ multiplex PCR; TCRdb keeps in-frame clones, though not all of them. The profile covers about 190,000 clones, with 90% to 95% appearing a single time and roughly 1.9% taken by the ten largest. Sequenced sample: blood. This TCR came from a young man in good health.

CDR3 nucleotides: TGTGCCAGCAGCTTAGTAGTCGGCGGAACCTATGGCTACACCTTC. It translates to CASSLVVGGTYGYTF. The chain links TRBV11-2 to TRBJ1-2; no firm D call. The CDR3 is 15 residues long. Germline V gene sequence: CDR1 SGHAT, CDR2 FQNNGV. The V gene lost 1 base and the J gene lost 4 bases, with 13 bases spanning the gap.